What follows are 3 T cell receptor beta chains derived from one specimen sequenced in a study of blood T cells in healthy people across ages (dated by TCRdb to the mid-2010s). The library came from 5' RACE. Sequencing used an Illumina HiSeq 2500. The second PCR ran for roughly 7 to 11 cycles and used a J-beta primer mix along with a sample-barcoded 5' primer. TCRdb cleaned the public reads at Q25 with fastp, built clones with MiXCR and kept in-frame beta chains. For every CDR3 protein sequence, its rows merge into one entry that carries the most common genes and DNA. The sample data list 1,100,000 or so distinct CDR3 sequences, and more than 35% of these were observed just once. The top ten clonotypes cover approximately 20% of the sample. Sequencing was carried out using blood. The receptors were gathered from an older woman in good health.

The CDR3 protein is CASSFRGQGKNTEAFF. CDR3 DNA sequence: TGTGCCAGCAGTTTTCGGGGACAGGGGAAGAACACTGAAGCTTTCTTT. The chain uses TRBV27 and TRBJ1-1, with 10 bases that match TRBD1. CDR1 is MNHEY and CDR2 is SMNVEV in the germline V gene (reference sequence). V shed 3 bases, J shed 1 base, and the junction held 5 bases outside the gene matches. CDR3 size: 16 residues.

The V gene is TRBV20-1, the J gene TRBJ2-7; D not resolved. Germline CDR1 DFQATT, CDR2 SNEGSKA (reference sequence). V lost 3 bases and J 0 bases, leaving 15 bases between the germline ends. The length of the CDR3 is 15 residues. CDR3 sequence reads: CSASLLLAASYEQYF. The CDR3, as DNA: TGCAGTGCTAGCTTACTCCTCGCGGCCTCCTACGAGCAGTACTTC.

The chain is built from TRBV7-2 and TRBJ2-1; D is unresolved. The CDR3 has 13 residues. Between the trimmed V and J ends, which lost 1 base and 10 bases, there was a span of 11 bases. In germline, CDR1 is SGHTA, CDR2 FQGNSA. In nucleotides, the CDR3 is TGTGCCAGCAGCTTAGTGCCCCGTGCGGAGCAGTTCTTC. Its protein is CASSLVPRAEQFF.